The 4 T cell receptor beta chains below were found in one sample sequenced in a study of regulatory T cells in long-lasting Graves disease. Time point denoted: newly diagnosed GD, antithyroid drugs for less than 3 months. Making the TCR library involved RNA that had been extracted from PBMCs. Arm-PCR of CDR3 regions and iRepertoire HTBI primers were used to build TCR beta libraries. TCRdb called the multiplex PCR reads again in MiXCR, with one record for every CDR3 protein. Of some 490,000 distinct CDR3 sequences listed, about 12% are singletons. These sequences were also reported in another study, on T cells in Graves' hyperthyroidism and ophthalmopathy.

Sequences were derived from peripheral blood mononuclear cells (PBMCs), sampled at new diagnosis, from a patient treated with antithyroid drugs. These receptors all stem from a young woman with Graves disease.

This clonotype was recorded at least ten times. The V and J genes are TRBV10-2 and TRBJ1-6; no reliable D call. The CDR3 sequence is 13 residues long. V shed 1 base and J shed 9 bases, with 7 bases lying between them. The germline V gene encodes CDR1 WSHSY and CDR2 SAAADI. The CDR3 DNA reads TGCGCCAGCAGTGAGTTTGATGGTTCACCCCTCCACTTT. As protein: CASSEFDGSPLHF.

This clonotype came up many times. This rearrangement joins TRBV7-9 to TRBJ1-4; D possibly corresponds to TRBD1 (5 bases). There are 17 residues in the CDR3. The germline gives CDR1 SEHNR, CDR2 FQNEAQ (reference sequence). Deletions cut 4 bases from V and 0 bases from J, with 15 bases between. CDR3 sequence: CASSWIPGASTNEKLFF. CDR3 DNA sequence: TGTGCCAGCAGCTGGATTCCCGGGGCTTCAACTAATGAAAAACTGTTTTTT.

The CDR3 bases are TGTGCCAGCAGTGAAGGTCGGACTTTTGTCCAGCCCCAGCATTTT. It encodes CASSEGRTFVQPQHF. The chain recombines TRBV6-2 or TRBV6-3 with TRBJ1-5, with unresolved D. Trimming left V 5 bases short and J 7 bases short, with 18 bases between. The CDR3 length is 15 residues. Germline assignment: CDR1 MNHEY and CDR2 SVGEGT.

This clonotype was counted a few times. The V and J genes are TRBV4-1 and TRBJ2-1, with 7 bases fitting TRBD2. The CDR3 is 16 amino acids. V was pared by 1 base and J by 5 bases, with 8 bases of the junction left unmatched. Germline lookup yields CDR1 MGHRA and CDR2 YSYEKL. CDR3 nucleotides: TGCGCCAGCAGCCAAGTGGCTGCGGGAGACCACAATGAGCAGTTCTTC. Translation gives CASSQVAAGDHNEQFF.